This section outlines one T cell receptor (beta chain) sequence together with its context. The method was immunoSEQ multiplex PCR; TCRdb's version includes in-frame clones alone and lacks a portion of them. The data contain over 75,000 clones, 80% to 95% of them singletons. These data originate in a study of OX40 agonist ivuxolimab in advanced cancers. Germline lookup yields CDR1 MNHEY and CDR2 SVGAGI. The ends were cut back, 6 bases at V and 7 bases at J, with 8 bases in the middle. The CDR3 is made up of 11 amino acids. The sample in question was CD4+ or CD8+ T cells sorted from blood, obtained in a trial of the OX40 agonist ivuxolimab. The source of this sequence is an adult with an advanced solid tumor such as melanoma, head and neck, liver or kidney cancer. The chain links TRBV6-5 to TRBJ2-3; no reliable D call. The CDR3 DNA reads as TGTGCCAGCAGCCCAGGTTATACGCAGTATTTT. The encoded protein is CASSPGYTQYF.